This T cell receptor beta chain was found in a study of cytomegalovirus exposure and HLA in healthy donors. Findings and caveats of the study: Earlier analysis looked at TCR beta V segments, and most were productive about 87% or about 30% of the time. Evidence from a later analysis indicated that most CMV-associated TCR beta chains looked HLA-restricted. Later analysis demonstrated an association between a missense DCLRE1C variant and TCR beta V- and J-gene trimming.

Amplification used 60 Vbeta primers and 13 Jbeta primers. Data came from immunoSEQ multiplex PCR; TCRdb stores just in-frame clones and leaves some out. The sample lists 50,000 or so clones, over 60% occurring once. A note on this clone: Its antigen is unidentified.

Per germline, CDR1 SGHAT and CDR2 FQNNGV. V lost 5 bases and J 5 bases, leaving 13 bases between the germline ends. The CDR3 runs to 15 residues. This TCR was recovered from a middle-aged woman in good health and CMV-seropositive. Sequenced: PBMCs. The V and J genes are TRBV11-2 and TRBJ1-6; D remains unclear. The CDR3 region has the DNA TGTGCCAGCAGCCCGTTGGCGGGGAATAATTCACCCCTCCACTTT. Protein sequence: CASSPLAGNNSPLHF.